These T cell receptor beta chains were read from a single sample in a study of CD8 T cells in Susac syndrome. In TCRdb, the immunoSEQ multiplex PCR reads were re-called with MiXCR into one record per CDR3 protein. The profile shows about 180,000 distinct CDR3 sequences, roughly 95% of them singletons. The material sequenced was CD4+ T cells from PBMCs. These receptors all stem from a human donor with Susac syndrome. Each CDR3 is given with its conserved first and last residue. Each record gives: J gene, D gene, CDR3 length, V gene, CDR3 protein. A D gene is named only where the DNA matches it firmly.

j_call: TRBJ1-2
d_call: TRBD1
cdr3_length: 14
v_call: TRBV20-1
cdr3_aa: CSARIPQGNYGYTF

j_call: TRBJ2-7
d_call: TRBD2
cdr3_length: 19
v_call: TRBV6-2/TRBV6-3
cdr3_aa: CASSYSGLAGPPRSLEQYF

j_call: TRBJ2-3
d_call: TRBD1
cdr3_length: 14
v_call: TRBV29-1
cdr3_aa: CSADRQGRTDTQYF

j_call: TRBJ2-6
d_call: NA
cdr3_length: 11
v_call: TRBV6-5
cdr3_aa: CASSGANVLTF

j_call: TRBJ1-1
d_call: TRBD1
cdr3_length: 15
v_call: TRBV19
cdr3_aa: CAIHPRQGQGTEAFF

j_call: TRBJ2-1
d_call: NA
cdr3_length: 13
v_call: TRBV19
cdr3_aa: CASRGLLAYEQFF

j_call: TRBJ2-6
d_call: TRBD2
cdr3_length: 18
v_call: TRBV6-1
cdr3_aa: CASSWVGLAGAGANVLTF

j_call: TRBJ1-2
d_call: TRBD1
cdr3_length: 13
v_call: TRBV6-6
cdr3_aa: CASSYSDRGTYTF

j_call: TRBJ2-5
d_call: NA
cdr3_length: 14
v_call: TRBV7-2
cdr3_aa: CASSLPGRWETQYF

j_call: TRBJ2-1
d_call: TRBD2
cdr3_length: 14
v_call: TRBV29-1
cdr3_aa: CSVGTSGGLNEQFF

j_call: TRBJ2-1
d_call: TRBD1
cdr3_length: 14
v_call: TRBV3-1
cdr3_aa: CASSLQGLYNEQFF

j_call: TRBJ2-3
d_call: NA
cdr3_length: 13
v_call: TRBV6-2/TRBV6-3
cdr3_aa: CASSYPGLRTQYF

j_call: TRBJ2-7
d_call: NA
cdr3_length: 15
v_call: TRBV5-1
cdr3_aa: CASSLDGQRAYEQYF

j_call: TRBJ2-5
d_call: NA
cdr3_length: 15
v_call: TRBV7-2
cdr3_aa: CASSSNTQGWETQYF

j_call: TRBJ2-1
d_call: NA
cdr3_length: 13
v_call: TRBV28
cdr3_aa: CASATNVLNEQFF

j_call: TRBJ1-6
d_call: NA
cdr3_length: 16
v_call: TRBV14
cdr3_aa: CASSQGGVGEGSPLHF

j_call: TRBJ1-2
d_call: NA
cdr3_length: 12
v_call: TRBV20-1
cdr3_aa: CSEHRRGGGYTF

j_call: TRBJ2-1
d_call: NA
cdr3_length: 14
v_call: TRBV2
cdr3_aa: CASSNYEGSNEQFF

j_call: TRBJ2-3
d_call: NA
cdr3_length: 12
v_call: TRBV20-1
cdr3_aa: CSASGDADTQYF

j_call: TRBJ2-5
d_call: NA
cdr3_length: 10
v_call: TRBV30
cdr3_aa: CAWSGGTQYF

j_call: TRBJ1-5
d_call: TRBD1
cdr3_length: 16
v_call: TRBV7-2
cdr3_aa: CASSRGTAYSNQPQHF

j_call: TRBJ2-7
d_call: TRBD1
cdr3_length: 16
v_call: TRBV4-3
cdr3_aa: CASSQGTGTGSYEQYF

j_call: TRBJ2-1
d_call: TRBD1
cdr3_length: 14
v_call: TRBV13
cdr3_aa: CASSRGQGWAEQFF

j_call: TRBJ2-7
d_call: NA
cdr3_length: 17
v_call: TRBV6-2/TRBV6-3
cdr3_aa: CASSSRTQVSTRYEQYF

j_call: TRBJ1-1
d_call: NA
cdr3_length: 11
v_call: TRBV29-1
cdr3_aa: CSAQGFTEAFF

j_call: TRBJ1-6
d_call: TRBD1
cdr3_length: 17
v_call: TRBV3-1
cdr3_aa: CASSQDLPGQANSPLHF

j_call: TRBJ1-2
d_call: NA
cdr3_length: 12
v_call: TRBV6-2/TRBV6-3
cdr3_aa: CASSYGTYGYTF

j_call: TRBJ2-2
d_call: TRBD2
cdr3_length: 17
v_call: TRBV2
cdr3_aa: CASPHGTSGIRPGELFF

j_call: TRBJ1-5
d_call: NA
cdr3_length: 15
v_call: TRBV7-2
cdr3_aa: CASSLALDRNQPQHF

j_call: TRBJ2-3
d_call: NA
cdr3_length: 14
v_call: TRBV24-1
cdr3_aa: CATSDSRLVDTQYF

j_call: TRBJ2-2
d_call: NA
cdr3_length: 16
v_call: TRBV30
cdr3_aa: CAWRLSGTRYTGELFF

j_call: TRBJ2-5
d_call: TRBD2
cdr3_length: 14
v_call: TRBV12-3/TRBV12-4
cdr3_aa: CASSSLAVQETQYF

j_call: TRBJ1-4
d_call: NA
cdr3_length: 14
v_call: TRBV6-5
cdr3_aa: CASSPTGFNEKLFF

j_call: TRBJ2-1
d_call: NA
cdr3_length: 12
v_call: TRBV7-9
cdr3_aa: CASSLADNEQFF

j_call: TRBJ2-5
d_call: NA
cdr3_length: 15
v_call: TRBV4-2
cdr3_aa: CASSQELNPQETQYF

j_call: TRBJ2-1
d_call: NA
cdr3_length: 17
v_call: TRBV5-4
cdr3_aa: CASRGGIGQSSYNEQFF

j_call: TRBJ2-7
d_call: TRBD2
cdr3_length: 15
v_call: TRBV28
cdr3_aa: CASTSSSGGSYEQYF

j_call: TRBJ1-3
d_call: TRBD1
cdr3_length: 15
v_call: TRBV12-3/TRBV12-4
cdr3_aa: CASSPDRGSGNTIYF

j_call: TRBJ1-6
d_call: NA
cdr3_length: 14
v_call: TRBV9
cdr3_aa: CASSVGGVNSPLHF

j_call: TRBJ1-2
d_call: TRBD1
cdr3_length: 15
v_call: TRBV4-3
cdr3_aa: CASSRSRTGNYGYTF

j_call: TRBJ2-5
d_call: TRBD2
cdr3_length: 14
v_call: TRBV14
cdr3_aa: CASSSRGGFWTQYF

j_call: TRBJ2-1
d_call: NA
cdr3_length: 15
v_call: TRBV3-1
cdr3_aa: CASSLGQGVHNEQFF

j_call: TRBJ1-4
d_call: NA
cdr3_length: 15
v_call: TRBV29-1
cdr3_aa: CSAGGMRPTNEKLFF

j_call: TRBJ2-1
d_call: TRBD1
cdr3_length: 14
v_call: TRBV7-2
cdr3_aa: CASSRGTGRNEQFF

j_call: TRBJ1-3
d_call: NA
cdr3_length: 16
v_call: TRBV9
cdr3_aa: CASSVVDSTSGNTIYF

j_call: TRBJ1-2
d_call: NA
cdr3_length: 14
v_call: TRBV28
cdr3_aa: CASRPYGASRGYTF

j_call: TRBJ2-5
d_call: NA
cdr3_length: 13
v_call: TRBV7-2
cdr3_aa: CASSLATMATQYF

j_call: TRBJ2-1
d_call: NA
cdr3_length: 11
v_call: TRBV29-1
cdr3_aa: CSGMGGYEQFF

j_call: TRBJ1-1
d_call: NA
cdr3_length: 11
v_call: TRBV27
cdr3_aa: CASSQGQGAFF

j_call: TRBJ2-7
d_call: NA
cdr3_length: 14
v_call: TRBV20-1
cdr3_aa: CSAGTPAVGHEQYF

j_call: TRBJ1-6
d_call: NA
cdr3_length: 18
v_call: TRBV4-3
cdr3_aa: CASSQDYAGSSYNSPLHF

j_call: TRBJ1-5
d_call: NA
cdr3_length: 16
v_call: TRBV19
cdr3_aa: CASSLPLTGKGQPQHF

j_call: TRBJ2-1
d_call: NA
cdr3_length: 13
v_call: TRBV29-1
cdr3_aa: CSVGQSSGNEQFF

j_call: TRBJ1-2
d_call: NA
cdr3_length: 14
v_call: TRBV29-1
cdr3_aa: CSVAGDRGNYGYTF

j_call: TRBJ2-3
d_call: NA
cdr3_length: 15
v_call: TRBV29-1
cdr3_aa: CSVGPTGTSTDTQYF

j_call: TRBJ2-7
d_call: NA
cdr3_length: 11
v_call: TRBV30
cdr3_aa: CAWSDPYEQYF

j_call: TRBJ2-3
d_call: TRBD1
cdr3_length: 16
v_call: TRBV2
cdr3_aa: CASSTGQAILTDTQYF

j_call: TRBJ2-1
d_call: TRBD2
cdr3_length: 18
v_call: TRBV5-1
cdr3_aa: CASRGGLAGGLQRNEQFF

j_call: TRBJ2-2
d_call: NA
cdr3_length: 14
v_call: TRBV15
cdr3_aa: CATSLDRFTGELFF